This TCR beta chain was captured in a study of T cell responses to AZD1222 COVID-19 vaccine. This CDR3 spans 15 amino acids. Germline V gene data show CDR1 as SQVTM and CDR2 as ANQGSEA. In the case of this clone: What it binds is unknown.

General study points: No day 14 peak samples; only post-peak repertoires were characterized.

Only in-frame clones appear in the TCRdb table, and some are missing; sequencing was by immunoSEQ multiplex PCR. The sample consists of 80,000 or so clones, more than 85% of them appearing once. Analyses pooled second doses at about 4 or about 12 weeks. The sequence was collected from an adult who received the AZD1222 COVID-19 vaccine. V is TRBV29-1 and J is TRBJ1-1, with TRBD1 matching 7 bases. The sample was peripheral blood, taken 28 days after the second AZD1222 dose. The CDR3 region has the DNA TGCACCCACAGTCCTACGGGACAGTTATACACTGAAGCTTTCTTT. Its protein is CTHSPTGQLYTEAFF.